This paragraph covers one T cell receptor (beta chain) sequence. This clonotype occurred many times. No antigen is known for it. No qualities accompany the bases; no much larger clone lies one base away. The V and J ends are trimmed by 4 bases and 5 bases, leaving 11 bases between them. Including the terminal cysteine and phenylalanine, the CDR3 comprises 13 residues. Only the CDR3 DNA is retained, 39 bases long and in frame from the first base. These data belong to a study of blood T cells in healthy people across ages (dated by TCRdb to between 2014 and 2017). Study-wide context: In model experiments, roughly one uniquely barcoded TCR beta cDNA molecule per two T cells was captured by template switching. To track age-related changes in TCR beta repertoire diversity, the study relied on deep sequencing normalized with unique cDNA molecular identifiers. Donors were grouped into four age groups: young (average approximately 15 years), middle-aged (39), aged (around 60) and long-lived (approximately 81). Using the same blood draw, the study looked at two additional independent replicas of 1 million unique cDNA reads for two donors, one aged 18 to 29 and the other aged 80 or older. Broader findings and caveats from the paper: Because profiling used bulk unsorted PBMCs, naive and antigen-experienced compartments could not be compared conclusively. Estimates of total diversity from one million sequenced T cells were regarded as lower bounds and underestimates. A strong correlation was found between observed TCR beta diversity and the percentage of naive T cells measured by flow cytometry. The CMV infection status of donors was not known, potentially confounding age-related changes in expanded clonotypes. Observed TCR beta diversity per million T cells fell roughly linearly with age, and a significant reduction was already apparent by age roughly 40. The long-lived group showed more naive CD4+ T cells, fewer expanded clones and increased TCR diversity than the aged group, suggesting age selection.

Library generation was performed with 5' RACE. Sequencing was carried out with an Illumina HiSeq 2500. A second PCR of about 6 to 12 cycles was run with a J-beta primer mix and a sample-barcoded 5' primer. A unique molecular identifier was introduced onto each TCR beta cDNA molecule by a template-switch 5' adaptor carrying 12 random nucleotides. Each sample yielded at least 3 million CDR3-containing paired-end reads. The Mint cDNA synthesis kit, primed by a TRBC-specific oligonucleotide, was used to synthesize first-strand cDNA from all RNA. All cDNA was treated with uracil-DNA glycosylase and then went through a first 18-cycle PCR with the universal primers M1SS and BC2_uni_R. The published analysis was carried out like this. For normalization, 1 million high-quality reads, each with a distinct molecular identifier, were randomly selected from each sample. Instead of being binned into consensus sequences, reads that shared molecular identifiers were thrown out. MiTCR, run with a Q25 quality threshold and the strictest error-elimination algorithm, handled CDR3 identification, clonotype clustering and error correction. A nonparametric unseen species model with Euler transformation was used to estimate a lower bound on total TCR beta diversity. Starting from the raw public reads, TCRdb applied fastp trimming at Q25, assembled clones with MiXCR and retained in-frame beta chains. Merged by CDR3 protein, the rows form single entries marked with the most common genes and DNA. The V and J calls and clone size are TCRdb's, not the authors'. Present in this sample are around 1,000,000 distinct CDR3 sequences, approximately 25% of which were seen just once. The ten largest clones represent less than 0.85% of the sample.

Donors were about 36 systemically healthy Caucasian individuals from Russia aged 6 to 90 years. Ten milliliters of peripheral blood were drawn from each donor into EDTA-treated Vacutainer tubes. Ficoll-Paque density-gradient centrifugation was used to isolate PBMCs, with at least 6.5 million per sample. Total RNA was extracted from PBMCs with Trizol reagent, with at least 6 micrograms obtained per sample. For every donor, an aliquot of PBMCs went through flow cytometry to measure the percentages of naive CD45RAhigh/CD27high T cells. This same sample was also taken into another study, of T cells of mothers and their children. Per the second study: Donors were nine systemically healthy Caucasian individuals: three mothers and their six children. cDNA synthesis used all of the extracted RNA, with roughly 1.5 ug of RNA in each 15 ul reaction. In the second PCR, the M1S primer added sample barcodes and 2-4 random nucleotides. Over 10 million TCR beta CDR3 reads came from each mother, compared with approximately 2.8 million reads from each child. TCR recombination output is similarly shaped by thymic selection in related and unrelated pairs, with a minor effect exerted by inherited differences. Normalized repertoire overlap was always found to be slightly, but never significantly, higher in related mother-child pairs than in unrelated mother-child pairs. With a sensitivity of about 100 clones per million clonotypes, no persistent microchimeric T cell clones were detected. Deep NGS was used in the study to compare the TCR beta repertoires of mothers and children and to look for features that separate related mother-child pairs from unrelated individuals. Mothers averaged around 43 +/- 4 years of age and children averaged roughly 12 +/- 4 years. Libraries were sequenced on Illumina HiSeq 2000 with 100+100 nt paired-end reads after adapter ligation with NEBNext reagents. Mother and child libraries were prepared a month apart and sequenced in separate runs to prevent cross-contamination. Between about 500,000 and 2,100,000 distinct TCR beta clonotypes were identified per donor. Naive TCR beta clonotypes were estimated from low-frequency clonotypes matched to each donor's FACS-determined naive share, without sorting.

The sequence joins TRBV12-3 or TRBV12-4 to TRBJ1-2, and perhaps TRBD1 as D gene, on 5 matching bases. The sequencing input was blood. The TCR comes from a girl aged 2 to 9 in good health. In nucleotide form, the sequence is TGTGCCAGCAGTTCCGGGACGGCATATGGCTACACCTTC. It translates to CASSSGTAYGYTF.